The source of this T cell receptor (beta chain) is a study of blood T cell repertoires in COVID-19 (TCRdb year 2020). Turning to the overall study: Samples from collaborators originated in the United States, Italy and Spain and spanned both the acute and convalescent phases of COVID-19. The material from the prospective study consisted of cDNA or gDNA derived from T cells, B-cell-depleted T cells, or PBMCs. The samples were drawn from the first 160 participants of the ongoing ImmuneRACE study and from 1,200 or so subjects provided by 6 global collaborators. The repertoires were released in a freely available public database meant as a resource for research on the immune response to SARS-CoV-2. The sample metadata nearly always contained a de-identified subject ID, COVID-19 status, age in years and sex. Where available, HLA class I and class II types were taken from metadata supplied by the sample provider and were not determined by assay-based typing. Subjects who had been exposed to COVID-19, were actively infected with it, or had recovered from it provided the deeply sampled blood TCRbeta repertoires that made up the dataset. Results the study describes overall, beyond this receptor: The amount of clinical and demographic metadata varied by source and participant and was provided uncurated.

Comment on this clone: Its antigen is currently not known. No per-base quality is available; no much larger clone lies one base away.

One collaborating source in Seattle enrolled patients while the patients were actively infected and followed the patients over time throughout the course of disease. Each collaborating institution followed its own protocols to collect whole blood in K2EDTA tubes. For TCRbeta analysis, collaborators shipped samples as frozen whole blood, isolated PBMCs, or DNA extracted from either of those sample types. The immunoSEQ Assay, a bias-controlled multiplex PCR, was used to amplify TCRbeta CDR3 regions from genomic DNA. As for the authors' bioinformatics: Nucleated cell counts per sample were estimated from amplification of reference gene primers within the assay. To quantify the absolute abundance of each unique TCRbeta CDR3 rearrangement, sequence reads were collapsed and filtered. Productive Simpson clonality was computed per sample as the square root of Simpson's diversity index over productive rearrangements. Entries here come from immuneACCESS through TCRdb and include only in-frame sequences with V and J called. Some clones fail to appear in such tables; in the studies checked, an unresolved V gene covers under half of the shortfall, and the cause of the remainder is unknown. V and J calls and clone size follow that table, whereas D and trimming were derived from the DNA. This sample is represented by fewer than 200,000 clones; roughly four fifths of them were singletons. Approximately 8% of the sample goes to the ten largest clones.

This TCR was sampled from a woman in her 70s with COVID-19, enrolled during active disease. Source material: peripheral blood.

The nucleotide sequence reads as follows: TGTGCCAGCAGCCCGGGACAGACTAACAATGAGCAGTTCTTC. This encodes CASSPGQTNNEQFF. The chain couples TRBV11-2 to TRBJ2-1; 7 bases in between match TRBD1. From V the trimming removes 5 bases and from J it removes 5 bases, while the gene matches leave 6 bases of the junction unaccounted for. The CDR1 and CDR2 encoded by the germline V gene are SGHAT and FQNNGV. The CDR3 measures 14 amino acids from cysteine to phenylalanine. The read is trimmed to its CDR3 DNA, 42 bases read in frame from base 1.